The clone carrying this T cell receptor beta chain occurred many times. Its antigen is as yet unknown. After 5'RACE with constant-segment primers, TCR alpha and TCR beta cDNA libraries carrying sample barcodes and UMIs were obtained. TCRdb redid the calling of the 5' RACE reads with MiXCR, one entry per CDR3 protein. Among roughly 250,000 distinct CDR3 sequences, 16% were seen once, and the ten largest hold 20% to 25%. V trimming: 3 bases; J trimming: 6 bases; junction bases outside the gene matches: 1. Germline V gives CDR1 MNHNS, CDR2 SASEGT. This CDR3 spans 14 amino acids. The data belong to a study of T-cell memory formation after mild COVID-19. Points from the study as a whole: Clones that contracted clustered mainly in CM and EM if CD4+ and in EMRA if CD8+. CD4+ bias marked clones expanding day 15 to 37, unlike balanced contracting clones. In pre-infection memory, a portion of responding clones appeared, which suggested that cross-reactive memory joined.

This chain uses TRBV6-1 with TRBJ2-1, with 11 bases identical to TRBD2. Sequences were obtained from PBMCs or a T cell subset sorted from them (not recorded which). The source of this sequence is a young man who had mild COVID-19 (a few samples of this study predate the infection). Cell type and time point are not known. The CDR3 is CASSDSGGANEQFF. The CDR3 nucleotides read TGTGCCAGCAGTGATAGCGGGGGGGCCAATGAGCAGTTCTTC.